The 22 T cell receptor beta chains given below trace back to one sample, sequenced in a study of blood T cells in healthy people across ages. Through a sample-barcoded 5' primer and a J-beta primer mix, a second PCR was run for roughly 6 to 12 cycles. TCRdb passed the 5' RACE reads through MiXCR, listing each CDR3 protein once. The sample consists of some 1.1 million distinct CDR3 sequences, 30% to 40% of them appearing once. Sequenced material: blood. The receptors stem from a man in his late teens or twenties in good health.

This clonotype appeared a single time. The chain has TRBV20-1 and TRBJ1-2; possible D gene TRBD1, 6 bases. V was trimmed by 0 bases and J by 8 bases, leaving 16 bases between them. The CDR3 has 14 residues. Germline loops: CDR1 DFQATT, CDR2 SNEGSKA (reference sequence). In DNA form, the CDR3 reads TGCAGTGCTAGAGAGGAGGGGGGTAACGGAGGCTACACCTTC. Its translation is CSAREEGGNGGYTF.

Comment on this clonotype: At one end, the junction sequence differs from germline, possibly due to a read error. The chain combines TRBV7-2 with TRBJ1-4; 12 bases agree with TRBD1. From germline, CDR1 is SGHTA and CDR2 FQGNSA. The CDR3 has 16 residues. The CDR3 DNA follows: TGTGCCAGCAGCCCTGGGACAGGGGGCGCTAATGCAAAACTGTTTTTT. Its protein product is CASSPGTGGANAKLFF.

This clonotype was counted a few times. The chain couples TRBV27 to TRBJ1-5, with a weak D call TRBD1 (6 bases). Germline CDR1 MNHEY, CDR2 SMNVEV (reference sequence). Trimming cost V 2 bases and J 6 bases, with 17 bases left between them. The CDR3 is made up of 16 amino acids. CDR3 bases: TGTGCCAGCAGTTTACTTGGGGGCGCTGGGAGTCAGCCCCAGCATTTT. It translates to CASSLLGGAGSQPQHF.

This clonotype was counted ten times or more. V gene TRBV29-1 combines with J gene TRBJ2-1; 9 nucleotides align to TRBD1. After removal of 5 bases from V and 0 bases from J, the junction contained 2 bases not matched to a gene. The CDR3 contains 14 residues. Germline CDR1 SQVTM, CDR2 ANQGSEA. The CDR3 region is CSVTGGSSYNEQFF. CDR3 nucleotides: TGCAGCGTTACAGGGGGCAGCTCCTACAATGAGCAGTTCTTC.

This clonotype has a handful of counts. This chain links TRBV5-1 with TRBJ2-7; D may be TRBD1 (6 bases). Trimming left V 4 bases short and J 2 bases short, with 13 bases between. The CDR3 extends over 14 amino acids. Germline lookup yields CDR1 SGHRS and CDR2 YFSETQ. The DNA of the CDR3 is TGCGCCAGCAGCGCCCACCAGGGGCCCTACGAGCAGTACTTC. Encoded protein: CASSAHQGPYEQYF.

This sequence joins TRBV3-1 and TRBJ1-1; D uncertain. Germline assignment: CDR1 LGHDT and CDR2 YNNKEL (reference sequence). This CDR3 spans 14 amino acids. Trimming left V 1 base short and J 2 bases short, with 8 bases between. The chain's CDR3 is CASSQALGNTEAFF. The CDR3 DNA sequence: TGTGCCAGCAGCCAAGCACTGGGTAACACTGAAGCTTTCTTT.

The CDR3 reads CASSFPSTETQFF. Written as DNA, the CDR3 is TGTGCCAGCAGTTTTCCTAGCACGGAGACCCAGTTCTTC. V usage is TRBV12-3 or TRBV12-4 and J usage is TRBJ2-1; perhaps TRBD2 as D (5 bases). Trimming removed 3 bases at V and 13 bases at J, with 16 bases between. CDR3 length equals 13 residues.

The J gene is TRBJ2-5, the V gene TRBV6-2 or TRBV6-3, with D maybe TRBD1 (5 bases). V was shortened by 10 bases and J by 1 base, with 13 bases between the two germline ends. The germline V gene encodes CDR1 MNHEY and CDR2 SVGEGT. CDR3 length equals 13 residues. CDR3 protein: CATNRMGQETQYF. CDR3 in DNA: TGTGCCACAAACAGGATGGGCCAAGAGACCCAGTACTTC.

This clonotype was seen ten or more times. This rearrangement joins TRBV29-1 to TRBJ2-3; the D gene is possibly TRBD2 (6 bases). V dropped 2 bases and J dropped 1 base, with 13 bases sitting between them. This CDR3 has 15 amino acids. The germline CDR1 and CDR2 sequences are SQVTM and ANQGSEA. Here the CDR3 DNA reads TGCAGCGTTGAACTAGCGCCCACCCGCACAGATACGCAGTATTTT. Protein product: CSVELAPTRTDTQYF.

With regard to this clonotype: One end of the junction does not line up with germline, which may come from a read error. The V call is TRBV7-2, the J call TRBJ2-1; D gene unclear. This CDR3 has 12 residues. The germline CDR1 and CDR2 sequences are SGHTA and FQGNSA. The CDR3 nucleotides are TGTGCCATCAGCCCGGAGTTGGGCGAGCAGTTCTTC. It translates to CAISPELGEQFF.

The chain uses TRBV12-3 or TRBV12-4 and TRBJ2-1; weak D call: TRBD2 (6 bases). The CDR3 has 19 amino acids. V lost 7 bases and J 4 bases, leaving 29 bases between the germline ends. CDR3 DNA: TGTGCCAGCATGCTCCGCACGCGTACGACGGGCGGGGAGTACAATGAGCAGTTCTTC. Amino acids: CASMLRTRTTGGEYNEQFF.

This clonotype was counted a few times. The chain carries TRBV20-1 and TRBJ1-5; D might be TRBD1 (5 bases). CDR1 and CDR2 (germline): DFQATT, SNEGSKA (reference sequence). CDR3 length: 14 residues. V was clipped by 6 bases and J by 4 bases, with 16 bases between them. Here the CDR3 reads CSAHSREGNQPQHF. CDR3 DNA sequence: TGCAGTGCCCATTCCAGGGAGGGTAATCAGCCCCAGCATTTT.

Concerning this clonotype itself: At one boundary the junction diverges from the germline segment, which might be a read error. V usage is TRBV5-1 and J usage is TRBJ2-3; 7 bases align to TRBD1. The CDR3 has 15 amino acids. CDR1 SGHRS and CDR2 YFSETQ come from the germline V gene. The CDR3 sequence is CASSHVSGGTDTPYF. In nucleotides, the CDR3 is TGCGCCAGCAGCCACGTTTCAGGTGGGACAGATACGCCGTATTTT. Using reference TRBV5-1 and TRBJ2-3 for the parts outside the CDR3, the full variable domain is KAGVTQTPRYLIKTRGQQVTLSCSPISGHRSVSWYQQTPGQGLQFLFEYFSETQRNKGNFPGRFSGRQFSNSRSEMNVSTLELGDSALYLCASSHVSGGTDTPYFGPGTRLTVL.

The gene calls are TRBV6-1 and TRBJ1-2, with no clear D. The CDR3 is 15 residues long. Deletions cut 5 bases from V and 4 bases from J, with 17 bases between. Germline CDR1 reads MNHNS; CDR2 reads SASEGT. The DNA for the CDR3 is TGTGCCAGCAGTCCCCACGTGGTCGCAACCTATGGCTACACCTTC. Translated, it gives CASSPHVVATYGYTF.

This clonotype was seen only a few times. The V and J genes are TRBV6-1 and TRBJ1-1, with a possible D match to TRBD1 (6 bases). The germline gives CDR1 MNHNS, CDR2 SASEGT. This CDR3 has 12 residues. Trimming removed 5 bases from V and 6 bases from J, with 10 bases in between. CDR3 sequence reads: CASSTGMAEAFF. The DNA of the CDR3 is TGTGCCAGCAGTACAGGGATGGCTGAAGCTTTCTTT.

The chain recombines TRBV6-5 with TRBJ1-2; possible D gene TRBD1, 6 bases. Germline V gene sequence: CDR1 MNHEY, CDR2 SVGAGI. The CDR3 length is 14 residues. V dropped 0 bases and J dropped 6 bases, with 11 bases sitting between them. The CDR3 DNA reads TGTGCCAGCAGTTACTCCGGACAGAGTAATGGCTACACCTTC. Translated, it gives CASSYSGQSNGYTF.

The rearrangement links TRBV10-3 to TRBJ1-1; D perhaps matches TRBD1 (5 bases). The CDR3 totals 13 residues. Trimming removed 10 bases from V and 5 bases from J, with 17 bases in between. CDR1 and CDR2 from the germline V gene are ENHRY and SYGVKD. The CDR3 DNA is TGTGCCACCGCGCCGGGGCGCGGAACTGAAGCTTTCTTT. Protein product: CATAPGRGTEAFF.

This clonotype has more than one count but fewer than ten. The chain is built from TRBV20-1 and TRBJ2-1; 11 nucleotides match TRBD2. Germline CDR1 and CDR2: DFQATT and SNEGSKA (reference sequence). Trimming cost V 5 bases and J 5 bases; bases outside gene matches: 8. The CDR3 is 15 amino acids. The CDR3 region has the DNA TGCAGTGCTGGGGTTGCTAGCGGGGGGAACAATGAGCAGTTCTTC. This sequence encodes CSAGVASGGNNEQFF.

The CDR3 region is CASSVAKSGEGYTF. The CDR3 DNA is TGTGCCAGCAGCGTTGCAAAGTCCGGGGAGGGCTACACCTTC. The chain is built from TRBV9 and TRBJ1-2; D not certain. The germline V and J ends were trimmed by 2 bases and 8 bases, with 16 bases remaining between them. CDR3 length: 14 amino acids. Germline CDR1 reads SGDLS; CDR2 reads YYNGEE.

The chain carries TRBV4-3 and TRBJ1-1; D ambiguous. Germline CDR1 is LGHNA and CDR2 is YSLEER. The length of the CDR3 is 15 residues. Trimming cost V 5 bases and J 3 bases, with 16 bases left between them. CDR3 bases: TGCGCCAGCAGCGCCCGCTCGGTGGGTGACACTGAAGCTTTCTTT. It specifies CASSARSVGDTEAFF.

This clonotype was observed a few times. V is TRBV4-2 and J is TRBJ2-7; perhaps TRBD2 as D (6 bases). Germline CDR1 is LGHNA and CDR2 is YNFKEQ. The CDR3 covers 15 residues. The V end was cut by 1 base, the J end by 2 bases, with 12 bases between. CDR3 sequence: CASSQARTTTYEQYF. CDR3 DNA: TGTGCCAGCAGCCAAGCCAGGACTACGACCTACGAGCAGTACTTC.

The V and J genes are TRBV3-1 and TRBJ2-1, with D possibly TRBD2 on 6 matching bases. Germline values: CDR1 LGHDT, CDR2 YNNKEL (reference sequence). The CDR3 loop spans 12 amino acids. V was clipped by 3 bases and J by 9 bases, with 9 bases between them. For the CDR3, the DNA is TGTGCCAGCAGCCAGGTCGGGGGTGAGCAGTTCTTC. It encodes CASSQVGGEQFF.